This T cell receptor (beta chain) was sequenced for a study of shared clonotypes between healthy human individuals. Germline assignment: CDR1 KGHSH and CDR2 LQKENI. The CDR3 is 16 residues long. Trimming shortened V by 1 base and J by 1 base, and 13 bases separated the two germline ends. With regard to this clone: Its antigen is currently unknown.

General study points: As a rule, naive subsets had a larger estimated richness than memory subsets.

Measured with immunoSEQ multiplex PCR; TCRdb has only the in-frame clones, and not every one. The table has about 520,000 clones, roughly 95% seen once. This chain joins TRBV18 and TRBJ2-5; D might be TRBD1 (5 bases). The sample consisted of naive CD4+ T cells sorted from blood. Subset specified: CD45RA+ positively selected. The sequence derives from a woman in her thirties in good health. This CDR3 is CASSPQVAGAQETQYF. DNA of the CDR3: TGTGCCAGCTCACCACAAGTTGCTGGGGCCCAAGAGACCCAGTACTTC.